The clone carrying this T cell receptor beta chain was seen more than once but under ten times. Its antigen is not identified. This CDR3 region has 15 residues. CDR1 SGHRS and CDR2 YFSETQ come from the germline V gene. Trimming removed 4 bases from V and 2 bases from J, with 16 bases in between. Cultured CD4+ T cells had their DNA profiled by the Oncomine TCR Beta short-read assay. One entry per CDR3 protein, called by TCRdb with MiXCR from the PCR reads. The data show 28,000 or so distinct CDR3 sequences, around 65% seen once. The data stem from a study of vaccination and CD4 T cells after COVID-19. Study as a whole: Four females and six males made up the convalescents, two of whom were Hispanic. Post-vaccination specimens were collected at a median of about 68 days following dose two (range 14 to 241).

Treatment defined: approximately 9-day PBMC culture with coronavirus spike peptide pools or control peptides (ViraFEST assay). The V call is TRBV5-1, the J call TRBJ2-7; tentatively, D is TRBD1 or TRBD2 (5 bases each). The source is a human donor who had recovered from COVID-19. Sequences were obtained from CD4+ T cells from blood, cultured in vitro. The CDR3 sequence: CASSLVYGGPYEQYF. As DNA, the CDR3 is TGCGCCAGCAGCCTGGTCTATGGGGGTCCCTACGAGCAGTACTTC.